This is a list of T cell receptor beta chains from one sample in a study of T cells of healthy individuals. TCRdb reanalysed the 5' RACE reads using MiXCR and keeps one entry per CDR3 protein. Of approximately 89,000 distinct CDR3 sequences listed, approximately 4.7% are singletons. The source is a female donor in good health. Each CDR3 is given with its conserved first and last residue. Each record gives: V gene, clone size, CDR3 length, D gene, J gene, CDR3 protein, CDR3 DNA. A D gene is named only where the DNA matches it firmly. Rows give clone size only sometimes, using once, few, many, or a class for an expanded clone.

v_gene: TRBV29-1; abundance: few; len: 14; d_gene: TRBD2; j_gene: TRBJ2-5; CDR3aa: CSSGTSGRGETQYF; CDR3nt: TGCAGCTCCGGGACTAGCGGGAGAGGAGAGACCCAGTACTTC
v_gene: TRBV7-9; abundance: many; len: 15; d_gene: TRBD1; j_gene: TRBJ2-1; CDR3aa: CASSQDRERSGLEFF; CDR3nt: TGTGCCAGCAGCCAGGACAGGGAGAGGTCCGGTTTAGAGTTCTTC
v_gene: TRBV7-8; abundance: many; len: 14; d_gene: TRBD1; j_gene: TRBJ1-1; CDR3aa: CASTKTGGHTEAFF; CDR3nt: TGTGCCAGCACCAAAACAGGGGGCCACACTGAAGCTTTCTTT
v_gene: TRBV28; abundance: many; len: 12; d_gene: TRBD1; j_gene: TRBJ1-1; CDR3aa: CASQTGGTEAFF; CDR3nt: TGTGCCAGTCAAACAGGGGGCACTGAAGCTTTCTTT
v_gene: TRBV2; abundance: few; len: 11; d_gene: TRBD1; j_gene: TRBJ2-7; CDR3aa: CARGQGYEQYF; CDR3nt: TGTGCCCGTGGACAGGGCTACGAGCAGTACTTC
v_gene: TRBV25-1; abundance: many; len: 14; d_gene: .; j_gene: TRBJ2-2; CDR3aa: CASSGDYYTGELFF; CDR3nt: TGTGCCAGCAGTGGAGACTACTACACCGGGGAGCTGTTTTTT
v_gene: TRBV29-1; abundance: many; len: 13; d_gene: TRBD2; j_gene: TRBJ2-7; CDR3aa: CSVKLAGLYEQYF; CDR3nt: TGCAGCGTTAAGCTAGCGGGATTATACGAGCAGTACTTC
v_gene: TRBV6-5; abundance: many; len: 14; d_gene: .; j_gene: TRBJ2-3; CDR3aa: CASSLRGYTDTQYF; CDR3nt: TGTGCCAGCTCCCTTAGAGGATATACAGATACGCAGTATTTT
v_gene: TRBV27; abundance: many; len: 19; d_gene: TRBD1; j_gene: TRBJ1-5; CDR3aa: CASSLRVRDRGMTSQPQHF; CDR3nt: TGTGCCAGCAGTTTAAGAGTACGGGACAGGGGAATGACAAGCCAGCCCCAGCATTTT
v_gene: TRBV7-9; abundance: .; len: 20; d_gene: .; j_gene: TRBJ1-1; CDR3aa: CASSLYGFDRADLVTTEAFF; CDR3nt: TGTGCCAGCAGCTTATATGGTTTCGACCGAGCCGATCTGGTAACAACTGAAGCTTTCTTT
v_gene: TRBV12-3/TRBV12-4; abundance: medium-sized; len: 16; d_gene: TRBD2; j_gene: TRBJ2-7; CDR3aa: CASSTDTGLTYYEQYF; CDR3nt: TGTGCCAGCAGTACAGACACGGGACTAACATACTACGAGCAGTACTTC
v_gene: TRBV3-1; abundance: few; len: 13; d_gene: .; j_gene: TRBJ2-7; CDR3aa: CASSLSRDYEQYF; CDR3nt: TGTGCCAGCAGTCTGAGCAGGGACTACGAGCAGTACTTC
v_gene: TRBV20-1; abundance: few; len: 16; d_gene: .; j_gene: TRBJ2-6; CDR3aa: CSAIGQPLAGANVLTF; CDR3nt: TGCAGTGCTATCGGTCAGCCACTGGCTGGGGCCAACGTCCTGACTTTC
v_gene: TRBV6-5; abundance: many; len: 15; d_gene: TRBD2; j_gene: TRBJ2-1; CDR3aa: CASSELTSGRTEQFF; CDR3nt: TGTGCCAGCAGTGAACTCACTAGCGGCAGAACAGAGCAGTTCTTC
v_gene: TRBV7-2; abundance: many; len: 14; d_gene: .; j_gene: TRBJ2-2; CDR3aa: CASSAFKGTGELFF; CDR3nt: TGTGCCAGCAGCGCTTTTAAGGGCACCGGGGAGCTGTTTTTT
v_gene: TRBV12-3/TRBV12-4; abundance: many; len: 12; d_gene: .; j_gene: TRBJ1-5; CDR3aa: CASSLMNSPQHF; CDR3nt: TGTGCCAGCAGTTTAATGAACAGCCCCCAGCATTTT
v_gene: TRBV20-1; abundance: many; len: 13; d_gene: .; j_gene: TRBJ2-7; CDR3aa: CSVTGLGLYEQYF; CDR3nt: TGCAGTGTTACAGGGTTGGGTCTCTACGAGCAGTACTTC
v_gene: TRBV6-5; abundance: many; len: 13; d_gene: .; j_gene: TRBJ1-6; CDR3aa: CASSYPGPGPLHF; CDR3nt: TGTGCCAGCAGTTACCCTGGGCCTGGACCCCTCCACTTT
v_gene: TRBV11-2; abundance: many; len: 14; d_gene: .; j_gene: TRBJ2-1; CDR3aa: CASSLVSSYNEQFF; CDR3nt: TGTGCCAGCAGCTTAGTTAGCTCCTACAATGAGCAGTTCTTC
v_gene: TRBV7-2; abundance: many; len: 15; d_gene: .; j_gene: TRBJ2-7; CDR3aa: CASSSRGGHFYEQYF; CDR3nt: TGTGCCAGCAGCTCGCGGGGAGGACACTTCTACGAGCAGTACTTC
v_gene: TRBV6-6; abundance: many; len: 14; d_gene: TRBD1; j_gene: TRBJ1-5; CDR3aa: CASTRDSLNQPQHF; CDR3nt: TGTGCCAGCACCCGGGACAGCCTCAATCAGCCCCAGCATTTT
v_gene: TRBV29-1; abundance: many; len: 14; d_gene: TRBD1; j_gene: TRBJ2-7; CDR3aa: CSVETGTGSYEQYF; CDR3nt: TGCAGCGTTGAGACCGGGACAGGGTCGTACGAGCAGTACTTC
v_gene: TRBV6-2/TRBV6-3; abundance: many; len: 15; d_gene: .; j_gene: TRBJ1-1; CDR3aa: CASRLGIWQVTEAFF; CDR3nt: TGTGCCAGCAGATTGGGGATCTGGCAGGTAACTGAAGCTTTCTTT
v_gene: TRBV3-1; abundance: .; len: 15; d_gene: .; j_gene: TRBJ2-1; CDR3aa: CASSHPYLASNEQFF; CDR3nt: TGTGCCAGCAGCCATCCTTACTTAGCGTCAAATGAGCAGTTCTTC
v_gene: TRBV3-1; abundance: many; len: 12; d_gene: .; j_gene: TRBJ2-7; CDR3aa: CASSLWGYEQYF; CDR3nt: TGTGCCAGCAGCCTATGGGGATACGAGCAGTACTTC
v_gene: TRBV13; abundance: .; len: 15; d_gene: .; j_gene: TRBJ1-4; CDR3aa: CASSLAGATNEKLFF; CDR3nt: TGTGCCAGCAGCCTTGCGGGTGCAACTAATGAAAAACTGTTTTTT
v_gene: TRBV29-1; abundance: many; len: 13; d_gene: .; j_gene: TRBJ1-2; CDR3aa: CSVGRQTDYGYTF; CDR3nt: TGCAGCGTTGGGCGGCAGACTGATTATGGCTACACCTTC
v_gene: TRBV24-1; abundance: .; len: 13; d_gene: .; j_gene: TRBJ2-7; CDR3aa: CATSDHLGYEQYF; CDR3nt: TGTGCCACCAGTGACCATCTAGGGTACGAGCAGTACTTC
v_gene: TRBV7-8; abundance: .; len: 15; d_gene: .; j_gene: TRBJ2-5; CDR3aa: CASSLKRVAPETQYF; CDR3nt: TGTGCCAGCAGCTTAAAGAGGGTGGCCCCAGAGACCCAGTACTTC
v_gene: TRBV9; abundance: many; len: 15; d_gene: TRBD1; j_gene: TRBJ2-1; CDR3aa: CASSVTDRGTGEQFF; CDR3nt: TGTGCCAGCAGCGTAACGGACAGGGGGACAGGTGAGCAGTTCTTC
v_gene: TRBV5-1; abundance: many; len: 16; d_gene: TRBD2; j_gene: TRBJ2-5; CDR3aa: CASSLGTSGSGETQYF; CDR3nt: TGCGCCAGCAGCTTGGGGACTAGCGGGAGCGGAGAGACCCAGTACTTC
v_gene: TRBV10-3; abundance: many; len: 16; d_gene: .; j_gene: TRBJ1-1; CDR3aa: CAISDPSAPENTEAFF; CDR3nt: TGTGCCATCAGTGACCCATCGGCACCTGAGAACACTGAAGCTTTCTTT
v_gene: TRBV9; abundance: few; len: 13; d_gene: .; j_gene: TRBJ2-1; CDR3aa: CASSDSHYNEQFF; CDR3nt: TGTGCCAGCAGCGATAGTCACTACAATGAGCAGTTCTTC
v_gene: TRBV29-1; abundance: few; len: 14; d_gene: .; j_gene: TRBJ1-2; CDR3aa: CSVVEGRSNYGYTF; CDR3nt: TGCAGCGTTGTAGAAGGGCGTTCTAACTATGGCTACACCTTC
v_gene: TRBV7-9; abundance: many; len: 15; d_gene: TRBD2; j_gene: TRBJ2-1; CDR3aa: CASSLVLAVYNEQFF; CDR3nt: TGTGCCAGCAGCTTAGTCCTAGCGGTCTACAATGAGCAGTTCTTC